The 22 T cell receptor beta chains given below trace back to one sample, sequenced in a study of cytomegalovirus exposure and HLA in healthy donors. This PCR relied on a set of 60 Vbeta primers and 13 Jbeta primers. Assay: immunoSEQ multiplex PCR; the TCRdb copy retains only in-frame clones and omits some. The sample has about 110,000 clones; roughly 73% are singletons. Sequenced material: PBMCs. The receptors originated from a woman in her 30s in good health and CMV-seronegative.

This clone has just one count. V and J are TRBV5-1 and TRBJ1-1, with TRBD1 matching 9 bases. Germline values: CDR1 SGHRS, CDR2 YFSETQ. Germline trimming cut 4 bases from V and 8 bases from J; bases unmatched to any gene: 9. This CDR3 comprises 14 residues. CDR3: CASSRGQGRHEAFF. CDR3 coding DNA: TGCGCCAGCAGCAGGGGACAGGGCCGGCACGAAGCTTTCTTT.

The gene calls are TRBV19 and TRBJ1-1; D might be TRBD1 (6 bases). The germline V and J ends were trimmed by 7 bases and 2 bases, with 17 bases remaining between them. The germline V gene has CDR1 LNHDA and CDR2 SQIVND (reference sequence). The CDR3 is 15 amino acids. The CDR3: CASTYFKQGNTEAFF. The CDR3 DNA is TGTGCCAGTACATACTTTAAACAGGGTAACACTGAAGCTTTCTTT.

The rearrangement uses TRBV5-1 and TRBJ2-5; TRBD2 aligns across 14 bases. Unmatched junction bases numbered 6, after V lost 4 bases and J lost 4 bases. Germline V gene lookup returns CDR1 SGHRS and CDR2 YFSETQ. The CDR3 loop spans 16 amino acids. The CDR3 reads CASSVTSGGARETQYF. CDR3 in DNA: TGCGCCAGCAGCGTGACTAGCGGGGGGGCCCGAGAGACCCAGTACTTC.

This clone was observed a few times. The chain links TRBV27 to TRBJ1-1, with D unresolved. The germline V and J ends were trimmed by 2 bases and 5 bases, with 15 bases remaining between them. The V gene's germline CDR1 is MNHEY and CDR2 SMNVEV (reference sequence). This CDR3 contains 15 residues. The CDR3 spells CASSLGPGSRTEAFF. In DNA, the CDR3 is TGTGCCAGCAGTTTAGGCCCGGGTAGCCGAACTGAAGCTTTCTTT.

The chain couples TRBV11-2 to TRBJ2-7; the D is unclear. Per the germline V gene, CDR1 is SGHAT and CDR2 is FQNNGV. The CDR3 consists of 12 residues. The V end lost 5 bases, the J end lost 4 bases, and 9 bases lay between the germline ends. CDR3 in DNA: TGTGCCAGCAGCCTTGCGCATTACGAGCAGTACTTC. Protein sequence: CASSLAHYEQYF.

This clone was detected only a few times. V and J are TRBV5-1 and TRBJ2-3; D gene ambiguous. Germline values: CDR1 SGHRS, CDR2 YFSETQ. The CDR3 loop spans 12 amino acids. Trimming took 2 bases from V and 4 from J, leaving 5 bases between them. CDR3 bases: TGCGCCAGCAGCTTCAGATCAGATACGCAGTATTTT. Translation gives CASSFRSDTQYF.

This chain uses TRBV19 with TRBJ2-3; 9 positions agree with TRBD1. The CDR3 runs 15 residues. The V gene's germline CDR1 is LNHDA and CDR2 SQIVND (reference sequence). The V segment lost 4 bases and the J segment 4 bases; nucleotides outside the gene matches: 6. CDR3 sequence: CASSTPGTGSDTQYF. The CDR3 region has the DNA TGTGCCAGTAGTACCCCCGGGACAGGGTCAGATACGCAGTATTTT.

The chain recombines TRBV9 with TRBJ1-3, with 9 bases lining up with TRBD1. This CDR3 has 15 amino acids. Germline V gives CDR1 SGDLS, CDR2 YYNGEE. After removal of 4 bases from V and 4 bases from J, the junction contained 6 bases not matched to a gene. The CDR3 DNA follows: TGTGCCAGCAGCTCACAGGGGGCGCGAGGAAACACCATATATTTT. Translating it yields CASSSQGARGNTIYF.

This chain joins TRBV6-1 and TRBJ2-1; perhaps TRBD2 as D (5 bases). The CDR3 runs to 13 residues. Trimming pared 4 bases from V and 4 bases from J, leaving 8 bases between. The germline V gene encodes CDR1 MNHNS and CDR2 SASEGT. CDR3 in DNA: TGTGCCAGCAGTGCCGGGGATTACAATGAGCAGTTCTTC. This sequence encodes CASSAGDYNEQFF.

The V and J genes are TRBV25-1 and TRBJ2-7; 10 nucleotides match TRBD1. The V gene's germline CDR1 is MGHDK and CDR2 SYGVNS. J lost 4 bases, V lost 8 bases, and 11 bases had no gene match. This CDR3 is 15 amino acids long. CDR3 loop: CASSQSGQGTYEQYF. CDR3 sequence (DNA): TGTGCCAGCTCGCAATCGGGACAGGGGACGTACGAGCAGTACTTC.

The chain uses TRBV6-5 and TRBJ1-5; no reliable D call. Germline V gives CDR1 MNHEY, CDR2 SVGAGI. Trimming shortened V by 0 bases and J by 6 bases, and 12 bases separated the two germline ends. The CDR3 has 15 residues. The CDR3 region is CASSYSEPSFQPQHF. In DNA, the CDR3 is TGTGCCAGCAGTTACTCGGAGCCATCCTTTCAGCCCCAGCATTTT.

The chain is built from TRBV19 and TRBJ2-5; D is uncertain. This CDR3 contains 16 residues. Looked up from germline, CDR1 is LNHDA and CDR2 is SQIVND (reference sequence). Trimming cost V 3 bases and J 5 bases, with 19 bases left between them. In DNA, the CDR3 is TGTGCCAGTAGTATCTATCCTTCCGCCGGTTACGAGACCCAGTACTTC. Its protein is CASSIYPSAGYETQYF.

The sample holds one count of this clone. V and J are TRBV9 and TRBJ1-2; D call uncertain. The CDR3 covers 15 residues. The V gene lost 1 base and the J gene lost 8 bases, with 18 bases spanning the gap. Per germline, CDR1 SGDLS and CDR2 YYNGEE. The CDR3 coding sequence is TGTGCCAGCAGCGTACACCCCTCCGGCCTAGACGGCTACACCTTC. Translated: CASSVHPSGLDGYTF.

J is TRBJ2-3 and V is TRBV11-2; 7 bases are shared with TRBD1. This CDR3 has 20 residues. V was clipped by 0 bases and J by 3 bases; unmatched bases: 18. Germline V lookup: CDR1 SGHAT, CDR2 FQNNGV. The DNA of the CDR3 is TGTGCCAGCAGCTTAGATCAGGGAGAGGGGGCTATCGACGTTACAGATACGCAGTATTTT. This codes for CASSLDQGEGAIDVTDTQYF.

This rearrangement joins TRBV5-5 to TRBJ2-7, with 11 bases identical to TRBD1. CDR3 size: 14 residues. Germline CDR1 reads SGHKS; CDR2 reads YYEKEE (reference sequence). The ends lost 4 bases at V and 7 bases at J; junction bases unmatched: 7. CDR3 residues: CASSLGTGGEEQYF. The CDR3 DNA reads as TGTGCCAGCAGCCTAGGGACAGGGGGAGAAGAGCAGTACTTC.

The chain links TRBV4-1 to TRBJ2-1; 7 bases line up with TRBD2. Losses at the gene ends were 4 bases for V and 0 bases for J; bases not matched to a gene: 6. The CDR3 is made up of 16 amino acids. Germline loops: CDR1 MGHRA, CDR2 YSYEKL. CDR3 sequence: CASSRGERDSYNEQFF. The CDR3 DNA reads as TGCGCCAGCAGCCGAGGGGAGCGGGACTCCTACAATGAGCAGTTCTTC.

This chain joins TRBV27 and TRBJ1-1, with TRBD1 as a possible D gene (6 bases). V was pared by 3 bases and J by 0 bases, with 14 bases between. This CDR3 is 16 amino acids long. Germline CDR1 is MNHEY and CDR2 is SMNVEV (reference sequence). The CDR3 DNA follows: TGTGCCAGCAGTTTGTACCACAGGGCTATGAACACTGAAGCTTTCTTT. Its translation: CASSLYHRAMNTEAFF.

This clone has a handful of counts. This rearrangement joins TRBV27 to TRBJ2-4, with no clear D. The CDR3 contains 17 residues. Per germline, CDR1 MNHEY and CDR2 SMNVEV (reference sequence). V was pared by 1 base and J by 0 bases, with 13 bases between. The CDR3 protein is CASSLYGQALAKNIQYF. The CDR3 nucleotides read TGTGCCAGCAGTTTATATGGTCAGGCACTAGCCAAAAACATTCAGTACTTC.

This chain uses TRBV30 with TRBJ1-4; 8 bases map to TRBD1. This CDR3 is 15 amino acids long. CDR1 is GTSNPN, CDR2 SVGIG, per germline (reference sequence). V trimming: 2 bases; J trimming: 0 bases; junction bases outside the gene matches: 2. DNA of the CDR3: TGTGCCTGGAGTCCGGACAGGGCAACTAATGAAAAACTGTTTTTT. Its translation: CAWSPDRATNEKLFF. Looking up the rest from reference TRBV30 and TRBJ1-4 gives the full variable domain: SQTIHQWPATLVQPVGSPLSLECTVEGTSNPNLYWYRQAAGRGLQLLFYSVGIGQISSEVPQNLSASRPQDRQFILSSKKLLLSDSGFYLCAWSPDRATNEKLFFGSGTQLSVL.

This chain connects TRBV2 to TRBJ2-5; no firm D call. Trimming cost V 1 base and J 5 bases, with 11 bases left between them. Germline CDR1 SNHLY, CDR2 FYNNEI. This CDR3 spans 14 amino acids. CDR3 in amino acids: CASSEGPLGETQYF. CDR3 DNA: TGTGCCAGCAGTGAAGGGCCGCTGGGCGAGACCCAGTACTTC.

This rearrangement joins TRBV29-1 to TRBJ1-1, with D perhaps matching TRBD1 (6 bases). Between the trimmed V and J ends, which lost 7 bases and 6 bases, there was a span of 18 bases. The CDR3 loop spans 13 amino acids. Per germline, CDR1 SQVTM and CDR2 ANQGSEA. Here the CDR3 reads CSGHEGVGAEAFF. The CDR3 DNA reads as TGCAGCGGGCATGAGGGGGTAGGGGCTGAAGCTTTCTTT.

The chain recombines TRBV19 with TRBJ1-1, with 9 bases matching TRBD1. The V gene's germline CDR1 is LNHDA and CDR2 SQIVND (reference sequence). The CDR3 extends over 14 amino acids. Trimming took 11 bases from V and 10 from J; bases not matched to a gene: 17. The CDR3 bases are TGTGCCTCCCACAGGGGGCCCGGAGCGGCTGGAGCTTTCTTT. This codes for CASHRGPGAAGAFF.